The TCR beta chain under discussion was sequenced for a study of CD8 T cells in ankylosing spondylitis (dated by TCRdb to about 2017). About the study as a whole: The study set out to find disease-linked TCR variants by profiling T cell receptor beta repertoires in ankylosing spondylitis patients and healthy donors. Peripheral blood was sampled, and synovial fluid was also collected from ankylosing spondylitis patients. The full study cohort was made up of approximately 27 ankylosing spondylitis patients and 108 healthy donors.

V is cut by 4 bases and J by 0 bases, and the space between the germline ends is 9 bases. Based on the germline V gene (reference sequence), the CDR1 and CDR2 sequences are SEHNR and FQNEAQ. From cysteine to phenylalanine, the CDR3 is 14 amino acids long. Of the read, only the CDR3 DNA is kept; its 42 bases are in frame from base 1. What the work shows at the level of the full study, not this receptor alone: A TCR beta motif of several highly homologous amino acid variants appeared characteristic of blood from ankylosing spondylitis patients. Some motif variants were previously reported in synovial fluid and blood of reactive arthritis patients, suggesting common disease-initiation mechanisms. Significant enrichment of the disease-linked clones was reported in matched synovial fluid samples from ankylosing spondylitis patients. In peripheral blood, the disease-linked clones were found at relatively low frequencies and had a CD8+ phenotype.

This clonotype was seen more than once but under ten times. Its specific antigen is unknown. Per-nucleotide qualities are absent, and no much larger clonotype sits a single base away. Sequencing took place on an Illumina HiSeq 2500. Quantitative 5'-RACE with molecular barcodes was the method used to prepare the TCR beta libraries. Per the authors' processing: Disease-linked TCR variants were identified with a new computational method built on a probabilistic model of VDJ rearrangement. Starting from the raw public reads, TCRdb applied fastp trimming at Q25, assembled clones with MiXCR and retained in-frame beta chains. Identical CDR3 protein sequences are pooled into one entry, listed with their most common genes and DNA. TCRdb, not the authors, supplied the V and J calls. This sample comprises about 800,000 distinct CDR3 sequences, approximately 12% of them detected only once. Of the sample, about 0.49% falls within the top ten clones.

The sample taken for sequencing was blood, either unsorted or a sorted T cell fraction (not recorded which). This clonotype was obtained from a male donor with ankylosing spondylitis. The V and J genes are TRBV7-9 and TRBJ2-5; possibly the D gene is TRBD1, per 5 matching bases. Here the CDR3 is given as CASSYAGYQETQYF. The sequenced DNA is TGTGCCAGCAGCTACGCAGGGTACCAAGAGACCCAGTACTTC. Extended through the reference TRBV7-9 and TRBJ2-5 proteins, this CDR3 yields the full variable domain: DTGVSQNPRHKITKRGQNVTFRCDPISEHNRLYWYRQTLGQGPEFLTYFQNEAQLEKSRLLSDRFSAERPKGSFSTLEIQRTEQGDSAMYLCASSYAGYQETQYFGPGTRLLVL.